The clone carrying this TCR beta chain was seen a few times. Its antigen remains unknown. The data were obtained in a study of post-analysis software for immune sequencing data. Study-wide points: Four to six TRBV segments (TRBV5-6, TRBV5-1 and TRBV20-1 among them) occurred more frequently in patients than in controls. A significant reduction in normalized Chao1 diversity was observed in multiple sclerosis patients versus controls.

Researchers reported that TCR beta cDNA libraries carried unique molecular identifiers. Each CDR3 protein gets one entry after TCRdb re-called the PCR reads with MiXCR. Altogether 550,000 to 700,000 distinct CDR3 sequences are present, about 40% being singletons, with the ten largest covering around 1.7%. Germline loops: CDR1 MDHEN, CDR2 SYDVKM. The length of the CDR3 is 14 residues. Trimming shortened V by 6 bases and J by 2 bases, and 8 bases separated the two germline ends. The sequence was collected from a girl aged 5-17 years with multiple sclerosis. The gene calls are TRBV28 and TRBJ2-6; TRBD2 might be the D (6 bases). Specimen: blood. For the CDR3, the DNA is TGTGCCAGCAGGTCGGGAGCTGGGGCCAACGTCCTGACTTTC. It codes for CASRSGAGANVLTF.